This TCR beta chain was observed in a study of siplizumab effects on memory and regulatory T cells. Study results and caveats: Naive T cells appeared more diverse than memory cells and seemed to be major alloresponse contributors. Among mappable alloreactive CD4+ clones, the Treg-derived fraction averaged approximately 75% with siplizumab versus approximately 26% in controls. Proliferating siplizumab-culture Treg suppressive function went unconfirmed.

A word on this clone: What it binds is not known.

Germline CDR1 is KGHSH and CDR2 is LQKENI. The CDR3 is 15 amino acids. With 0 bases clipped from V and 5 bases from J, the junction kept 2 bases outside the gene matches. For every sample, around 9.6 x 10^4 TCR templates were assayed. The assay was immunoSEQ multiplex PCR, and TCRdb's table has in-frame clones only and misses some. The sample carries over 90,000 clones, about 93% recorded once. This sequence originates from a human donor in good health. The chain uses TRBV18 and TRBJ1-4; 8 bases agree with TRBD1. Sample: CD4+ T cells sorted from blood. CDR3 in DNA: TGTGCCAGCTCACCACCGGGACAGGAAAATGAAAAACTGTTTTTT. Encoded protein: CASSPPGQENEKLFF.